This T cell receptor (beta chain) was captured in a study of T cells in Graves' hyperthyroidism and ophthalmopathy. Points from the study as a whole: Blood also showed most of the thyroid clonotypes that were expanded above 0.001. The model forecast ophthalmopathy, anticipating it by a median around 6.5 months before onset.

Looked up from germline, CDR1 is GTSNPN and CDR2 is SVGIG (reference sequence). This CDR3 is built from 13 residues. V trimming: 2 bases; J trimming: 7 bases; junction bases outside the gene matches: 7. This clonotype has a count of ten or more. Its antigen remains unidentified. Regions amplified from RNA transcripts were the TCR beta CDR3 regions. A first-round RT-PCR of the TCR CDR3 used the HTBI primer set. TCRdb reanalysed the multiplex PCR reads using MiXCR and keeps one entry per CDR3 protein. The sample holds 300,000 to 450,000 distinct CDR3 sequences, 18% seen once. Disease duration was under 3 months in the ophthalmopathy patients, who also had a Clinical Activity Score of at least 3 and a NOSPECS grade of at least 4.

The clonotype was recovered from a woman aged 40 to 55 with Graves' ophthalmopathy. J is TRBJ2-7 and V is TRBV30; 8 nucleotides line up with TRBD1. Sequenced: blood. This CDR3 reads CAWSPGQDLEQYF. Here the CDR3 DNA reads TGTGCCTGGAGTCCGGGACAGGACTTAGAGCAGTACTTC.